This T cell receptor beta chain was sequenced for a study of T-cell memory formation after mild COVID-19. General study points: Whereas later expanders leaned CD4+, clones contracting day 15 to 85 showed a balanced CD4/CD8 makeup.

This clonotype was seen a few times. As yet, its antigen is unknown. One entry per CDR3 protein results from TCRdb running MiXCR on the 5' RACE reads. Of 200,000 to 250,000 distinct CDR3 sequences listed, 10% were seen once; the top ten hold just over 3%. The V end lost 1 base, the J end lost 8 bases, and 12 bases lay between the germline ends. The CDR3 consists of 13 residues. Per the germline V gene, CDR1 is SGHRS and CDR2 is YFSETQ. This sequence originates from a man younger than 35 who had mild COVID-19 (a few samples of this study predate the infection). Cell type and time point are not known. This chain links TRBV5-1 with TRBJ1-2; the D gene is possibly TRBD1 (5 bases). Material: PBMCs or a T cell subset sorted from them (not recorded which). The CDR3 DNA sequence: TGCGCCAGCAGCTTGAATGGGGGACGCGGCTACACCTTC. Protein sequence: CASSLNGGRGYTF.